The next 24 T cell receptor beta chains were all read from a single sample in a study of blood T cell repertoires in COVID-19. Only in-frame clones appear in the TCRdb table, and some are missing; sequencing was by immunoSEQ multiplex PCR. Among some 76,000 clones listed, less than 90% were seen once. Input material: peripheral blood. The receptors derive from a man aged 50 to 60 with COVID-19, enrolled during active disease.

The chain joins TRBV18 to TRBJ2-2, with 13 bases that match TRBD2. Germline assignment: CDR1 KGHSH and CDR2 LQKENI. After removal of 3 bases from V and 0 bases from J, the junction contained 7 bases not matched to a gene. This CDR3 contains 19 residues. This CDR3 is CASSPPTSGRVTNTGELFF. DNA for the CDR3: TGTGCCAGCTCACCTCCTACTAGCGGGAGGGTTACGAACACCGGGGAGCTGTTTTTT.

This clone was picked up a small number of times. The gene calls are TRBV7-2 and TRBJ2-7; maybe TRBD2 (5 bases). The CDR3 loop spans 19 amino acids. V was pared by 5 bases and J by 3 bases, with 29 bases between. CDR1 is SGHTA and CDR2 is FQGNSA in the germline V gene. The CDR3 bases are TGTGCCAGCAGCCCTGGTGAGGGCGCTGTGTCAGCTTCTCTCTACGAGCAGTACTTC. It encodes CASSPGEGAVSASLYEQYF.

This clone is large in the sample. CDR3 sequence reads: CASSEGEGYGYTF. Written as DNA, the CDR3 is TGTGCCAGCAGTGAAGGAGAGGGCTATGGCTACACCTTC. The chain is built from TRBV2 and TRBJ1-2; D gene ambiguous. Germline V CDR1 and CDR2: SNHLY, FYNNEI. The CDR3 extends over 13 amino acids. V lost 1 base, J lost 4 bases, and 7 bases lay in between. The full variable domain, in which reference TRBV2 and TRBJ1-2 provide the parts outside the CDR3, is EPEVTQTPSHQVTQMGQEVILRCVPISNHLYFYWYRQILGQKVEFLVSFYNNEISEKSEIFDDQFSVERPDGSNFTLKIRSTKLEDSAMYFCASSEGEGYGYTFGSGTRLTVV.

This chain joins TRBV24-1 and TRBJ2-3, with 9 bases identical to TRBD2. Per germline, CDR1 KGHDR and CDR2 SFDVKD. The CDR3 totals 17 residues. V lost 4 bases and J lost 1; bases outside the gene matches: 8. The CDR3 sequence: CATSDSLAGYGTDTQYF. DNA for the CDR3: TGTGCCACCAGTGACTCCCTAGCGGGATATGGCACAGATACGCAGTATTTT.

This clone counts as large. The chain couples TRBV7-8 to TRBJ1-2; possible D gene TRBD1, 6 bases. The germline CDR1 and CDR2 sequences are SGHVS and FQNEAQ. This CDR3 region has 13 residues. The V end was cut by 3 bases, the J end by 4 bases, with 9 bases between. Here the CDR3 DNA reads TGTGCCAGCAGCTTTGGACAGTCCTATGGCTACACCTTC. Translating gives CASSFGQSYGYTF.

The V gene is TRBV11-2, the J gene TRBJ1-6; D not certain. V was cut by 5 bases and J by 4 bases, with 9 bases left in between. The CDR3 is 14 residues long. The germline CDR1 and CDR2 sequences are SGHAT and FQNNGV. In nucleotides, the CDR3 is TGTGCCAGCAGCCCGGGTGTTTATAATTCACCCCTCCACTTT. The encoded protein is CASSPGVYNSPLHF.

The J gene is TRBJ1-2, the V gene TRBV12-3 or TRBV12-4; 7 bases are shared with TRBD1. This CDR3 is built from 13 residues. V lost 6 bases to trimming and J lost 4 bases; unmatched junction nucleotides: 5. The CDR3 DNA follows: TGTGCCAGCAGCTTGGACAGGTTCTATGGCTACACCTTC. Its protein is CASSLDRFYGYTF.

This chain connects TRBV5-6 to TRBJ2-1; a weak D match, TRBD2 (6 bases). In germline, CDR1 is SGHDT, CDR2 YYEEEE. V dropped 1 base and J dropped 3 bases, with 11 bases sitting between them. The length of the CDR3 is 15 residues. The CDR3 is CASSLWRGDYNEQFF. In DNA form, the CDR3 reads TGTGCCAGCAGCTTGTGGCGGGGCGACTACAATGAGCAGTTCTTC.

The V gene is TRBV29-1, the J gene TRBJ2-1; 8 bases line up with TRBD2. Germline V gene lookup returns CDR1 SQVTM and CDR2 ANQGSEA. The CDR3 spans 13 residues. V trimming: 5 bases; J trimming: 6 bases; junction bases outside the gene matches: 6. CDR3 loop: CSVLGLGINEQFF. The CDR3 nucleotides read TGCAGCGTTTTGGGACTAGGAATCAATGAGCAGTTCTTC.

This clone was counted only a few times. The V call is TRBV20-1, the J call TRBJ2-7; 8 nucleotides agree with TRBD1. Germline CDR1 is DFQATT and CDR2 is SNEGSKA (reference sequence). V was pared by 3 bases and J by 4 bases, with 8 bases of the junction left unmatched. The length of the CDR3 is 14 residues. In nucleotides, the CDR3 is TGCAGTGCTAGTAGGGGACAGGATTTATACGAGCAGTACTTC. This translates into CSASRGQDLYEQYF.

The chain recombines TRBV2 with TRBJ2-7; TRBD2 might be the D (6 bases). Per germline, CDR1 SNHLY and CDR2 FYNNEI. CDR3 length: 13 residues. The chain's CDR3 is CARRDSLSYEQYF. DNA of the CDR3: TGTGCACGGCGGGACTCCCTATCCTACGAGCAGTACTTC.

The CDR3 spells CASRNRDTYSYNEQFF. In DNA form, the CDR3 reads TGTGCCAGCAGGAACCGGGACACATACTCCTACAATGAGCAGTTCTTC. V is TRBV5-5 and J is TRBJ2-1; tentative D call: TRBD1 (6 bases). The length of the CDR3 is 16 residues. Germline assignment: CDR1 SGHKS and CDR2 YYEKEE (reference sequence). Trimming removed 5 bases from V and 0 bases from J, with 15 bases in between. The variable domain in full, with the rest retrieved from reference TRBV5-5 and TRBJ2-1, is DAGVTQSPTHLIKTRGQQVTLRCSPISGHKSVSWYQQVLGQGPQFIFQYYEKEERGRGNFPDRFSARQFPNYSSELNVNALLLGDSALYLCASRNRDTYSYNEQFFGPGTRLTVL.

This clone was seen more than once but under ten times. J is TRBJ2-2 and V is TRBV9; 11 nucleotides align to TRBD2. The germline gives CDR1 SGDLS, CDR2 YYNGEE. This CDR3 contains 17 residues. V trimming: 4 bases; J trimming: 0 bases; junction bases outside the gene matches: 5. The CDR3 nucleotides are TGTGCCAGCAGCCCGCGACTAGCGGGGTCGAACACCGGGGAGCTGTTTTTT. Its translation is CASSPRLAGSNTGELFF.

This clone occurred a few times. CDR3 sequence (DNA): TGTGCCAGCAGCCCCGGGACTAGCGGGTGGGAGCAGTTCTTC. Amino acid sequence: CASSPGTSGWEQFF. The chain couples TRBV11-2 to TRBJ2-1, with TRBD2 identical over 12 bases. The ends lost 5 bases at V and 10 bases at J; junction bases unmatched: 6. Germline V CDR1 and CDR2: SGHAT, FQNNGV. This CDR3 region has 14 residues.

The chain links TRBV5-1 to TRBJ1-6; TRBD1 is a possible D gene (5 bases). Germline-derived CDR1 and CDR2 are SGHRS and YFSETQ. The V gene lost 7 bases and the J gene lost 5 bases, with 10 bases spanning the gap. There are 13 residues in the CDR3. The CDR3 DNA follows: TGCGCCAGCTCGGGGGATAATAATTCACCCCTCCACTTT. This sequence encodes CASSGDNNSPLHF.

The rearrangement links TRBV5-1 to TRBJ2-1, with TRBD2 matching over 14 bases. Germline lookup yields CDR1 SGHRS and CDR2 YFSETQ. The CDR3 has 15 residues. The trim removed 6 bases at V and 10 bases at J, leaving 9 bases unmatched. The chain's CDR3 is CASKRGLAGVREQFF. CDR3 DNA sequence: TGCGCCAGCAAGAGGGGACTAGCGGGAGTTCGGGAGCAGTTCTTC.

The CDR3 sequence: CARRGTNTEAFF. CDR3 DNA sequence: TGCGCCAGGAGGGGGACGAACACTGAAGCTTTCTTT. The chain carries TRBV10-1 and TRBJ1-1; D possibly corresponds to TRBD1 (6 bases). V lost 9 bases to trimming and J lost 1 base, with 9 bases between them. The CDR3 is 12 amino acids. Germline V CDR1 and CDR2: WNHNN, SYGVQD (reference sequence).

The gene calls are TRBV10-1 and TRBJ1-3; the match to TRBD1 covers 7 bases. The CDR3 sequence is 17 residues long. From germline, CDR1 is WNHNN and CDR2 SYGVQD (reference sequence). V gave up 10 bases and J gave up 0 bases; unmatched junction bases: 15. CDR3 loop: CANVEPGTAPSGNTIYF. The CDR3 DNA reads as TGCGCCAACGTAGAGCCCGGGACAGCACCCTCTGGAAACACCATATATTTT.

The chain combines TRBV27 with TRBJ2-1, with D unclear. Germline V gene data show CDR1 as MNHEY and CDR2 as SMNVEV (reference sequence). This CDR3 region has 15 residues. With 4 bases removed from V and 0 bases from J, the gap between germline ends came to 10 bases. The CDR3 nucleotides are TGTGCCAGCAGTTCGAGGTCGAGCTCCTACAATGAGCAGTTCTTC. It yields the protein CASSSRSSSYNEQFF.

The CDR3: CASSSGTGVATGELFF. The CDR3 DNA sequence: TGTGCCAGCAGCTCCGGGACAGGGGTTGCCACCGGGGAGCTGTTTTTT. This chain joins TRBV7-3 and TRBJ2-2; 10 bases line up with TRBD1. With 4 bases clipped from V and 4 bases from J, the junction kept 6 bases outside the gene matches. There are 16 residues in the CDR3. CDR1 is SGHTA, CDR2 FQGTGA, per germline. Filled out from reference TRBV7-3 and TRBJ2-2, the complete variable domain reads GAGVSQTPSNKVTEKGKYVELRCDPISGHTALYWYRQSLGQGPEFLIYFQGTGAADDSGLPNDRFFAVRPEGSVSTLKIQRTERGDSAVYLCASSSGTGVATGELFFGEGSRLTVL.

The rearrangement joins TRBV25-1 to TRBJ2-5, with 10 positions matching TRBD2. Trimming removed 6 bases from V and 4 bases from J; junction bases left unmatched: 5. Germline CDR1 reads MGHDK; CDR2 reads SYGVNS. The CDR3 loop spans 14 amino acids. CDR3 in DNA: TGTGCCAGCAGAAGGGCTAGCGGGAGAGAGACCCAGTACTTC. It specifies CASRRASGRETQYF.

This clone was found once. The rearrangement uses TRBV12-3 or TRBV12-4 and TRBJ1-2; no firm D call. V lost 1 base and J lost 8, with 11 bases in between. CDR3 length: 13 amino acids. The CDR3 nucleotides are TGTGCCAGCAGTTTAGGGGTATCGAGGGGCTACACCTTC. It yields the protein CASSLGVSRGYTF.

The rearrangement joins TRBV30 to TRBJ2-6, with 9 nucleotides matching TRBD1. There are 18 residues in the CDR3. The trim removed 2 bases at V and 0 bases at J, leaving 8 bases unmatched. The germline CDR1 and CDR2 sequences are GTSNPN and SVGIG (reference sequence). CDR3: CAWSFGTGRRSGANVLTF. The CDR3 DNA reads as TGTGCCTGGAGTTTTGGGACAGGGAGACGCTCTGGGGCCAACGTCCTGACTTTC.

The sample holds one count of this clone. The V and J genes are TRBV7-3 and TRBJ2-7, with TRBD1 matching over 11 bases. The J segment lost 3 bases and the V segment lost 5 bases, leaving 6 bases of the junction unmatched. The CDR3 covers 15 residues. Per germline, CDR1 SGHTA and CDR2 FQGTGA. In DNA, the CDR3 is TGTGCCAGCAGCCCCGCCGGGACAGGGGGCTACGAGCAGTACTTC. Translation gives CASSPAGTGGYEQYF.